A selection of T cell receptor beta chains follows, all from one sample in a study of early T cells in non-severe SARS-CoV-2 infection. TCRdb recomputed calls from the 5' RACE reads with MiXCR, one row per CDR3 protein. The table has about 22,000 distinct CDR3 sequences, over 4% seen once. The sequenced sample consisted of whole blood. These receptors originate from an adult who was a healthcare worker with PCR-confirmed SARS-CoV-2 infection or an uninfected control (not recorded which). CDR3s include the opening cysteine and the closing phenylalanine or tryptophan. The D gene is left open where the match is weak. A row's size may be missing; if present it is once, few, many or a size class.

D,size,V,J,CDR3,DNA
NA,NA,TRBV5-1,TRBJ1-6,CASSSQGYSPLHF,TGCGCCAGCAGTAGCCAGGGGTATTCACCCCTCCACTTT
NA,many,TRBV6-5,TRBJ2-5,CASSYLGSQETQYF,TGTGCCAGCAGTTACCTTGGCAGCCAAGAGACCCAGTACTTC
NA,many,TRBV20-1,TRBJ2-3,CSARDRTGRSTDTQYF,TGCAGTGCTAGAGACAGGACGGGGAGGAGCACAGATACGCAGTATTTT
NA,NA,TRBV7-2,TRBJ1-6,CASAQGSYNSPLHF,TGTGCCAGTGCACAGGGCTCCTATAATTCACCCCTCCACTTT
TRBD2,NA,TRBV5-6,TRBJ2-3,CASSSKTSGGTDTQYF,TGTGCCAGCAGCTCGAAGACTAGCGGGGGGACAGATACGCAGTATTTT
NA,many,TRBV28,TRBJ1-6,CASSLWRSPLHF,TGTGCCAGCAGTTTATGGCGGTCACCCCTCCACTTT
TRBD1,few,TRBV6-6,TRBJ2-7,CASSPQQGIGFLDEQYF,TGTGCCAGCAGTCCCCAACAGGGGATTGGTTTTCTTGACGAGCAGTACTTC
NA,few,TRBV2,TRBJ1-1,CASSEGSRTEAFF,TGTGCCAGCAGTGAGGGTTCTCGGACTGAAGCTTTCTTT
NA,many,TRBV29-1,TRBJ2-2,CTVSSTGELFF,TGCACCGTCAGTTCCACCGGGGAGCTGTTTTTT
NA,many,TRBV7-3,TRBJ2-3,CASSLRLGGSYTDTQYF,TGTGCCAGCAGCTTAAGGCTCGGAGGTTCTTACACAGATACGCAGTATTTT
NA,many,TRBV20-1,TRBJ1-5,CSASRGNQPQHF,TGCAGTGCTAGCCGGGGCAATCAGCCCCAGCATTTT
NA,many,TRBV24-1,TRBJ2-1,CATSDSGHYSDNEQFF,TGTGCCACCAGTGACTCGGGACACTATAGCGACAATGAGCAGTTCTTC
NA,few,TRBV7-2,TRBJ1-5,CASSLVDNQPQHF,TGTGCCAGCAGCTTAGTGGACAATCAGCCCCAGCATTTT
NA,NA,TRBV7-2,TRBJ2-7,CASSPGPQTGEQYF,TGTGCCAGCAGTCCGGGGCCCCAGACCGGCGAGCAGTACTTC
NA,many,TRBV4-3,TRBJ1-2,CASSQDSGQYYGYTF,TGCGCCAGCAGCCAAGATTCAGGGCAATACTATGGCTACACCTTC
NA,few,TRBV6-2/TRBV6-3,TRBJ2-5,CASSLLILTQETQYF,TGTGCCAGCAGTCTGCTGATCTTGACTCAAGAGACCCAGTACTTC
NA,NA,TRBV7-8,TRBJ1-1,CASSLAHLNTEAFF,TGTGCCAGCAGCTTGGCTCATTTGAACACTGAAGCTTTCTTT
NA,few,TRBV30,TRBJ1-2,CAWSVNRANGYTF,TGTGCCTGGAGTGTAAACAGGGCTAATGGCTACACCTTC
NA,many,TRBV10-3,TRBJ1-2,CAISESTNYGYTF,TGTGCCATCAGTGAGTCGACTAACTATGGCTACACCTTC
NA,many,TRBV12-3/TRBV12-4,TRBJ2-2,CASDSDISNTGELFF,TGTGCCAGCGATTCGGACATATCGAACACCGGGGAGCTGTTTTTT
NA,few,TRBV19,TRBJ2-1,CASSIVRGALAEQFF,TGTGCCAGTAGTATTGTCCGGGGGGCCTTGGCGGAGCAGTTCTTC
TRBD2,many,TRBV7-3,TRBJ2-5,CASSPGKGFPAGETQYF,TGTGCCAGCAGCCCTGGGAAGGGATTCCCAGCGGGGGAGACCCAGTACTTC
NA,NA,TRBV5-1,TRBJ2-5,CASSFPGAEETQYF,TGCGCCAGCAGCTTCCCGGGGGCAGAAGAGACCCAGTACTTC
NA,many,TRBV6-2/TRBV6-3,TRBJ1-5,CASSYSRARGVGNQPQHF,TGTGCCAGCAGTTACTCGAGGGCTCGGGGCGTCGGGAATCAGCCCCAGCATTTT
TRBD1,medium-sized,TRBV27,TRBJ2-1,CASPGQGDPNKSYNEQFF,TGTGCCAGCCCGGGACAGGGGGACCCGAACAAGTCCTACAATGAGCAGTTCTTC
NA,NA,TRBV18,TRBJ2-5,CASSPLVNSQETQYF,TGTGCCAGCTCACCACTCGTAAATTCCCAAGAGACCCAGTACTTC
NA,many,TRBV7-2,TRBJ1-2,CASSLGGYGYTF,TGTGCCAGCAGCTTAGGGGGCTATGGCTACACCTTC
TRBD1,many,TRBV27,TRBJ1-1,CASSPSGGRTEAFF,TGTGCCAGCAGTCCTTCAGGGGGTAGAACTGAAGCTTTCTTT
TRBD1,many,TRBV20-1,TRBJ1-2,CSAFSGTGYNGYTF,TGCAGTGCTTTTTCCGGGACAGGGTATAATGGCTACACCTTC
NA,many,TRBV19,TRBJ2-6,CASSTGPSSSGANVLTF,TGTGCCAGTAGTACAGGGCCCTCAAGCTCTGGGGCCAACGTCCTGACTTTC
NA,few,TRBV9,TRBJ2-7,CASSPGGTENYEQYF,TGTGCCAGCAGCCCCGGCGGGACAGAGAACTACGAGCAGTACTTC
NA,NA,TRBV2,TRBJ1-2,CASSTPLERAENNYGYTF,TGTGCCAGCAGTACCCCCCTTGAGAGGGCCGAGAATAACTATGGCTACACCTTC
NA,few,TRBV28,TRBJ2-1,CASSLRSSYNEQFF,TGTGCCAGCAGTTTAAGGAGCTCCTACAATGAGCAGTTCTTC
TRBD1,few,TRBV27,TRBJ2-7,CASSFTGTEGYEQYF,TGTGCCAGCAGTTTTACCGGGACAGAGGGTTACGAGCAGTACTTC
NA,many,TRBV20-1,TRBJ1-3,CSARAQVSPGNTIYF,TGCAGTGCTAGAGCTCAGGTCTCGCCTGGAAACACCATATATTTT
NA,many,TRBV6-5,TRBJ1-5,CASSWRGTQPQHF,TGTGCCAGCAGTTGGAGGGGGACTCAGCCCCAGCATTTT
NA,many,TRBV19,TRBJ2-5,CASSPLPSKVQETQYF,TGTGCCAGTAGCCCCTTACCCTCCAAGGTCCAAGAGACCCAGTACTTC
NA,many,TRBV5-6,TRBJ2-7,CASSLRARVRFGQYF,TGTGCCAGCAGCTTGAGGGCCAGAGTTAGATTTGGGCAGTACTTC
NA,many,TRBV6-5,TRBJ1-5,CASSLRQAMIQPQHF,TGTGCCAGCAGTCTAAGACAAGCTATGATACAGCCCCAGCATTTT